The 4 T cell receptor beta chains below come from one sample, sequenced in a study of regulatory T cells in long-lasting Graves disease. Construction of the TCR beta libraries employed iRepertoire HTBI primers in conjunction with Arm-PCR of CDR3 regions. TCRdb re-called the multiplex PCR reads through MiXCR, storing one row per CDR3 protein. The table shows roughly 350,000 distinct CDR3 sequences, with 16% occurring only once. This sample's time point: newly diagnosed GD, antithyroid drugs for less than 3 months. Isolated PBMC RNA provided the starting material for the TCR library. This sample also belongs to another study, concerning T cells in Graves' hyperthyroidism and ophthalmopathy.

Sequenced material: peripheral blood mononuclear cells (PBMCs), taken at new diagnosis, from a patient treated with antithyroid drugs. The receptors come from a middle-aged man with Graves disease.

Ten or more counts support this clonotype. The chain couples TRBV28 to TRBJ2-7; 7 nucleotides line up with TRBD1. Per germline, CDR1 MDHEN and CDR2 SYDVKM. This CDR3 is built from 12 residues. V shed 7 bases and J 3 bases; nucleotides not matched to a gene: 3. CDR3 region: CASTDRVYEQYF. The CDR3 DNA reads as TGTGCCAGCACTGACAGGGTCTACGAGCAGTACTTC.

This clonotype was detected a few times. This sequence joins TRBV6-1 and TRBJ2-3; possibly TRBD1 or TRBD2 for D (6 bases each). This CDR3 has 15 amino acids. The V end was cut by 6 bases, the J end by 1 base, with 14 bases between. Germline loops: CDR1 MNHNS, CDR2 SASEGT. CDR3 bases: TGTGCCAGCAGCCCCCAGGGGACTGGCACAGATACGCAGTATTTT. Encoded protein: CASSPQGTGTDTQYF.

This clonotype was counted many times. The chain is built from TRBV7-2 and TRBJ2-5; 14 positions match TRBD2. The germline CDR1 and CDR2 sequences are SGHTA and FQGNSA. The CDR3 sequence is 14 residues long. V was pared by 3 bases and J by 8 bases, with 2 bases of the junction left unmatched. The CDR3 region has the DNA TGTGCCAGCAGCTTCGGACTAGCGGGGGGTACCCAGTACTTC. The encoded protein is CASSFGLAGGTQYF.

Ten or more counts support this clonotype. The V and J genes are TRBV24-1 and TRBJ1-2, with D uncertain. Trimming pared 10 bases from V and 6 bases from J, leaving 11 bases between. Germline CDR1 KGHDR, CDR2 SFDVKD. This CDR3 is built from 11 residues. The DNA of the CDR3 is TGTGCCACTGGGCAGGCCGATGGCTACACCTTC. Translated, it gives CATGQADGYTF.